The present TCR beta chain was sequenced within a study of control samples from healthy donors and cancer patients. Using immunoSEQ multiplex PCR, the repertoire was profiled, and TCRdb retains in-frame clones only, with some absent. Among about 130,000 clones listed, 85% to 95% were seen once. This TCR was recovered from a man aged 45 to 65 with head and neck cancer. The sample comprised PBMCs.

This CDR3 reads CASSPPISGGVNPNTEAFF. As DNA, the CDR3 is TGTGCCAGCAGCCCACCAATTTCAGGAGGGGTGAATCCGAACACTGAAGCTTTCTTT. The chain has TRBV3-1 (or the pseudogene TRBV3-2) and TRBJ1-1; possibly TRBD1 for D (5 bases). The CDR3 sequence is 19 residues long. Germline CDR1 LGHDT, CDR2 YNNKEL (reference sequence). Trimming stripped 4 bases from V and 1 base from J, with 25 bases between.